Each of the 3 T cell receptor beta chains below was sequenced from the same sample in a study of OX40 agonist ivuxolimab in advanced cancers. The assay was immunoSEQ multiplex PCR, and TCRdb's table has in-frame clones only and misses some. The sample contains around 140,000 clones, approximately 90% of which appear only once. The starting material was CD4+ or CD8+ T cells sorted from blood, obtained in a trial of the OX40 agonist ivuxolimab. These receptor sequences come from an adult with an advanced solid tumor such as melanoma, head and neck, liver or kidney cancer.

This rearrangement joins TRBV5-4 to TRBJ2-3; no firm D call. The CDR3 spans 14 residues. Germline lookup yields CDR1 SGHNT and CDR2 YYREEE (reference sequence). The V gene lost 6 bases and the J gene lost 4 bases, with 15 bases spanning the gap. For the CDR3, the DNA is TGTGCCAGCACCGATAAGCAAGTCGCAGATACGCAGTATTTT. Its translation is CASTDKQVADTQYF.

This sequence joins TRBV19 and TRBJ2-1; 7 bases agree with TRBD2. CDR1 and CDR2 from the germline V gene are LNHDA and SQIVND (reference sequence). With V trimmed by 4 bases and J by 0 bases, 3 bases remained unmatched. This CDR3 contains 15 residues. The CDR3 sequence: CASSRLADSYNEQFF. CDR3 DNA: TGTGCCAGTAGTAGACTAGCAGACTCCTACAATGAGCAGTTCTTC.

The chain couples TRBV28 to TRBJ2-5; possible D gene TRBD2, 6 bases. The closer fit of TRBJ2-7 to the DNA end suggests the J call may be wrong. The CDR3 runs 14 residues. In germline, CDR1 is MDHEN, CDR2 SYDVKM. CDR3 nucleotide sequence: TGTGCCAGCAACCCGGGACTTGCAATCTACGAGCAGTACTTC. Its translation: CASNPGLAIYEQYF.